The 26 T cell receptor beta chains reported below all come from one sample, sequenced in a study of shared clonotypes between healthy human individuals. The table came from immunoSEQ multiplex PCR; TCRdb's copy has only in-frame clones and leaves some out. The data contain fewer than 650,000 clones, roughly four fifths of them singletons. Input material: PBMCs. The receptors were gathered from a middle-aged woman in good health. Some clones in this sample may be carry-over from other donors' samples.

In its sample, this clone was seen once. The chain recombines TRBV27 with TRBJ2-3; perhaps TRBD2 as D (6 bases). Germline values: CDR1 MNHEY, CDR2 SMNVEV (reference sequence). The CDR3 runs 15 residues. Deletions cut 3 bases from V and 2 bases from J, with 12 bases between. The CDR3 spells CASSLTRINTDTQYF. The CDR3 bases are TGTGCCAGCAGTTTGACTAGAATTAACACAGATACGCAGTATTTT.

The chain uses TRBV28 and TRBJ2-5; possibly TRBD1 for D (6 bases). The CDR3 contains 13 residues. V was trimmed by 6 bases and J by 1 base, leaving 9 bases between them. Germline values: CDR1 MDHEN, CDR2 SYDVKM. CDR3 DNA sequence: TGTGCCAGCAGAGTGGACAGCCAAGAGACCCAGTACTTC. Residues: CASRVDSQETQYF.

This chain links TRBV28 with TRBJ1-2, with TRBD1 matching 8 bases. Germline loops: CDR1 MDHEN, CDR2 SYDVKM. The CDR3 consists of 17 residues. With V trimmed by 6 bases and J by 5 bases, 17 bases remained unmatched. Here the CDR3 DNA reads TGTGCCAGCAGCCTAAAGGGGCAGGGGGCGCTGGTTTATGGCTACACCTTC. As protein: CASSLKGQGALVYGYTF.

CDR3 region: CASSTPTSGRSSYEQYF. DNA for the CDR3: TGTGCCAGCAGTACGCCGACTAGCGGGAGATCCTCCTACGAGCAGTACTTC. This chain joins TRBV5-4 and TRBJ2-7, with TRBD2 matching over 12 bases. This CDR3 is built from 17 residues. CDR1 is SGHNT, CDR2 YYREEE, per germline (reference sequence). The J segment lost 0 bases and the V segment lost 5 bases, leaving 9 bases of the junction unmatched.

The chain couples TRBV18 to TRBJ1-5; 7 bases map to TRBD1. Germline CDR1 is KGHSH and CDR2 is LQKENI. The CDR3 loop spans 16 amino acids. The V gene end was trimmed by 0 bases and the J gene end by 8 bases; junction bases not matched to a gene: 10. DNA for the CDR3: TGTGCCAGCTCACCACCGGGACAGTGGGGGGGAGAGCCCCAGCATTTT. Its translation is CASSPPGQWGGEPQHF.

Only a few counts were recorded for this clone. The chain couples TRBV19 to TRBJ1-1; maybe TRBD1 (5 bases). This CDR3 is 13 amino acids long. Germline loops: CDR1 LNHDA, CDR2 SQIVND (reference sequence). Deletions cut 2 bases from V and 10 bases from J, with 14 bases between. The CDR3 sequence is CASSIQSDRGAFF. The CDR3 DNA follows: TGTGCCAGTAGTATACAATCCGACAGAGGAGCTTTCTTT.

This chain uses TRBV13 with TRBJ2-7; 8 bases are shared with TRBD1. Per germline, CDR1 PRHDT and CDR2 FYEKMQ (reference sequence). With V trimmed by 5 bases and J by 0 bases, 3 bases remained unmatched. This CDR3 comprises 14 residues. CDR3 nucleotides: TGTGCCAGCAGCCGAACAGGGGGCTCCTACGAGCAGTACTTC. This gives the protein CASSRTGGSYEQYF.

The chain carries TRBV6-5 and TRBJ2-1; TRBD2 aligns across 11 bases. This CDR3 is built from 15 residues. V lost 6 bases to trimming and J lost 8 bases; unmatched junction nucleotides: 9. Germline V gene lookup returns CDR1 MNHEY and CDR2 SVGAGI. As DNA, the CDR3 is TGTGCCAGCAGCCCCACTAGCGGGAGTAGCGATGAGCAGTTCTTC. Translating it yields CASSPTSGSSDEQFF.

Remarks on this clone: A much bigger clone sits one base away, suggesting this may be a read error. The CDR3 nucleotides read TGCAGCGCGGGACATAGCGATCAGCCCCAGCATTTT. Protein: CSAGHSDQPQHF. The chain carries TRBV29-1 and TRBJ1-5, with D perhaps matching TRBD1 (6 bases). There are 12 residues in the CDR3. In germline, CDR1 is SQVTM, CDR2 ANQGSEA.

This chain joins TRBV5-5 and TRBJ2-7; 11 nucleotides align to TRBD1. The CDR3 has 16 amino acids. V lost 4 bases, J lost 7 bases, and 13 bases stayed unmatched. In germline, CDR1 is SGHKS, CDR2 YYEKEE (reference sequence). The CDR3 here is CASSKLTGQGVYEQYF. In DNA, the CDR3 is TGTGCCAGCAGCAAACTGACGGGACAGGGGGTTTATGAGCAGTACTTC.

This chain joins TRBV4-2 and TRBJ2-1, with TRBD2 matching 8 bases. Germline CDR1 LGHNA, CDR2 YNFKEQ. V lost 4 bases to trimming and J lost 0 bases; unmatched junction nucleotides: 2. The CDR3 runs 15 residues. The CDR3 reads CASSLSGASYNEQFF. CDR3 sequence (DNA): TGTGCCAGCAGCCTTAGCGGGGCCTCCTACAATGAGCAGTTCTTC.

This clone was observed a single time. The chain employs TRBV28 and TRBJ1-2; no clear D. Per germline, CDR1 MDHEN and CDR2 SYDVKM. The V and J ends lost 6 bases and 3 bases respectively, with 11 bases between them. The CDR3 is 13 residues long. Written as DNA, the CDR3 is TGTGCCAGCAGCCCCAGTTTTGACTATGGCTACACCTTC. It codes for CASSPSFDYGYTF.

This clone showed up just a few times. V and J are TRBV5-1 and TRBJ2-3; no reliable D call. The germline V gene has CDR1 SGHRS and CDR2 YFSETQ. V lost 4 bases and J 4 bases, leaving 7 bases between the germline ends. The length of the CDR3 is 12 residues. The CDR3 bases are TGCGCCAGCAGCCTATCCTCAGATACGCAGTATTTT. It is translated as CASSLSSDTQYF.

This clone was seen a few times. The chain is built from TRBV5-4 and TRBJ2-1; 8 nucleotides agree with TRBD2. With V trimmed by 0 bases and J by 4 bases, 3 bases remained unmatched. The CDR3 covers 15 residues. CDR1 is SGHNT, CDR2 YYREEE, per germline (reference sequence). The CDR3 is CASSLAAGEYNEQFF. CDR3 nucleotides: TGTGCCAGCAGCTTGGCAGCGGGGGAATACAATGAGCAGTTCTTC. The whole variable domain, filled in from reference TRBV5-4 and TRBJ2-1, reads ETGVTQSPTHLIKTRGQQVTLRCSSQSGHNTVSWYQQALGQGPQFIFQYYREEENGRGNFPPRFSGLQFPNYSSELNVNALELDDSALYLCASSLAAGEYNEQFFGPGTRLTVL.

V and J are TRBV9 and TRBJ1-5; D not resolved. The germline V gene encodes CDR1 SGDLS and CDR2 YYNGEE. The CDR3 is 14 residues long. Trimming took off 0 bases at V and 10 bases at J, with 14 bases between the two ends. The DNA of the CDR3 is TGTGCCAGCAGCGTAGCTACGGGCCCTTACCCCCAGCATTTT. It is translated as CASSVATGPYPQHF.

As concerns this clone: The same CDR3 also results from other DNA sequences found in this sample. The chain combines TRBV27 with TRBJ1-5, with 9 bases lining up with TRBD1. Losses at the gene ends were 8 bases for V and 0 bases for J; bases not matched to a gene: 2. Germline CDR1 is MNHEY and CDR2 is SMNVEV (reference sequence). This CDR3 comprises 14 residues. CDR3 sequence: CASRGQGSNQPQHF. CDR3 in DNA: TGTGCCAGCCGGGGACAGGGTAGCAATCAGCCCCAGCATTTT.

The V gene is TRBV7-8, the J gene TRBJ2-7, with a possible D match to TRBD2 (6 bases). There are 13 residues in the CDR3. Per the germline V gene, CDR1 is SGHVS and CDR2 is FQNEAQ. The germline V and J ends were trimmed by 0 bases and 7 bases, with 10 bases remaining between them. The CDR3 nucleotides are TGTGCCAGCAGCTTAGCGTGGGAGGCAGAGCAGTACTTC. Its translation: CASSLAWEAEQYF.

The rearrangement uses TRBV19 and TRBJ1-6; D remains unclear. The V and J ends lost 5 bases and 6 bases respectively, with 5 bases between them. CDR1 LNHDA and CDR2 SQIVND come from the germline V gene (reference sequence). This CDR3 contains 12 residues. The CDR3 nucleotides read TGTGCCAGTAGTTGGGGTAATTCACCCCTCCACTTT. The encoded protein is CASSWGNSPLHF.

This clone was seen many times. V gene TRBV13 combines with J gene TRBJ2-5; 7 bases are shared with TRBD1. The CDR3 covers 12 residues. The germline CDR1 and CDR2 sequences are PRHDT and FYEKMQ (reference sequence). J gave up 9 bases and V 2 bases, and 3 bases lay outside the gene matches. Here the CDR3 reads CASSLIGTAQYF. DNA for the CDR3: TGTGCCAGCAGCTTAATCGGGACAGCCCAGTACTTC.

The CDR3 region has the DNA TGTGCCAGCAGCTTGACTCGCGGGACCTACGAGCAGTACTTC. It codes for CASSLTRGTYEQYF. The gene calls are TRBV7-2 and TRBJ2-7; D is perhaps TRBD2 (6 bases). CDR1 SGHTA and CDR2 FQGNSA come from the germline V gene. Trimming pared 3 bases from V and 2 bases from J, leaving 11 bases between. The CDR3 consists of 14 residues.

This chain links TRBV2 with TRBJ1-3, with 8 bases that match TRBD1. The J segment lost 1 base and the V segment lost 4 bases, leaving 3 bases of the junction unmatched. The germline gives CDR1 SNHLY, CDR2 FYNNEI. The CDR3 spans 15 residues. The CDR3 region has the DNA TGTGCCAGCAGTGGGTGGGACAGGTCTGGAAACACCATATATTTT. Amino acid sequence: CASSGWDRSGNTIYF.

The V gene is TRBV10-2, the J gene TRBJ2-7, with D perhaps matching TRBD2 (6 bases). Germline V CDR1 and CDR2: WSHSY, SAAADI. Trimming stripped 8 bases from V and 3 bases from J, with 14 bases between. The CDR3 contains 13 residues. The CDR3 loop is CASAGTYFYEQYF. CDR3 sequence (DNA): TGCGCCAGCGCCGGGACTTATTTCTACGAGCAGTACTTC.

The chain has TRBV4-2 and TRBJ1-2; D is perhaps TRBD1 (5 bases). V lost 8 bases to trimming and J lost 6 bases, with 10 bases between them. This CDR3 spans 11 amino acids. Germline values: CDR1 LGHNA, CDR2 YNFKEQ. The CDR3 DNA is TGTGCCAGCGGATGGGGGGATGGCTACACCTTC. The encoded protein is CASGWGDGYTF.

CDR3 in amino acids: CASSLIESGRNYNEQFF. In DNA, the CDR3 is TGTGCCAGCAGCTTAATCGAGTCGGGGCGAAACTACAATGAGCAGTTCTTC. The rearrangement links TRBV7-6 to TRBJ2-1, with D perhaps given as TRBD1 or TRBD2 (5 bases each). This CDR3 has 17 amino acids. CDR1 and CDR2 (germline): SGHVS, FNYEAQ. Between the trimmed V and J ends, which lost 2 bases and 3 bases, there was a span of 17 bases.

The V call is TRBV27, the J call TRBJ2-5, with 8 bases that match TRBD1. The CDR3 loop spans 16 amino acids. V was pared by 2 bases and J by 7 bases, with 12 bases of the junction left unmatched. The germline V gene encodes CDR1 MNHEY and CDR2 SMNVEV (reference sequence). The CDR3 sequence is CASSLQGAIPFGTQYF. In nucleotides, the CDR3 is TGTGCCAGCAGTTTACAGGGGGCTATTCCTTTTGGGACCCAGTACTTC.

The chain couples TRBV29-1 to TRBJ2-1; 7 nucleotides align to TRBD1. With V trimmed by 6 bases and J by 4 bases, 9 bases remained unmatched. The V gene's germline CDR1 is SQVTM and CDR2 ANQGSEA. The CDR3 contains 14 residues. CDR3 in amino acids: CSVAKTGNYNEQFF. In DNA, the CDR3 is TGCAGCGTCGCCAAGACAGGGAATTACAATGAGCAGTTCTTC.